This TCR beta chain was retrieved from a study of blood T cells in healthy people across ages. About the study: When template switching was applied, about one barcoded beta molecule was captured per two T cells.

Germline V gives CDR1 SEHNR, CDR2 FQNEAQ (reference sequence). The CDR3 runs to 15 residues. The V gene end was trimmed by 5 bases and the J gene end by 9 bases; junction bases not matched to a gene: 10. Many counts were recorded for this clonotype. A J-beta primer mix and a sample-barcoded 5' primer were used in a second PCR of about 7 to 12 cycles. TCRdb reprocessed the 5' RACE reads via MiXCR and lists one record per CDR3 protein. The sample holds 750,000 to 1,000,000 distinct CDR3 sequences, about 29% seen once. This same sample was also taken into another study, of T cells of mothers and their children. From that second work: The sample comes from fewer than 10 healthy Caucasian donors: mothers and children. The authors identified no persistent microchimeric T cell clones.

Sequenced input: blood. The origin of this receptor is a woman between 40 and 55 years old in good health. The chain uses TRBV7-9 and TRBJ1-6; 7 bases are a match to TRBD1. The CDR3, as DNA: TGTGCCAGCAGCCCGATACAGGGGAAGGGTTCACCCCTCCACTTT. This codes for CASSPIQGKGSPLHF.